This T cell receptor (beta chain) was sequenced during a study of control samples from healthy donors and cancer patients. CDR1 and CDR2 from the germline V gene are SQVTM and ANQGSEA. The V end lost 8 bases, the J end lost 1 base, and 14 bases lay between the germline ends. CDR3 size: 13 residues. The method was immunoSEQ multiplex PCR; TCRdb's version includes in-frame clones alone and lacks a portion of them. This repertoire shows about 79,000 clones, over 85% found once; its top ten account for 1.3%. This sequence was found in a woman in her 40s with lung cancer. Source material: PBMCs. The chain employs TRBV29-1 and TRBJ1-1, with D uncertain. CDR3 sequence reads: CSFSTGSNTEAFF. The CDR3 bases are TGCAGCTTCTCAACGGGCTCGAACACTGAAGCTTTCTTT. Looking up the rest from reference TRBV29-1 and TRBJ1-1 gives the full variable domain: SAVISQKPSRDICQRGTSLTIQCQVDSQVTMMFWYRQQPGQSLTLIATANQGSEATYESGFVIDKFPISRPNLTFSTLTVSNMSPEDSSIYLCSFSTGSNTEAFFGQGTRLTVV.